Below, 2 T cell receptor beta chains from the same sample are listed, as sequenced in a study of shared clonotypes between healthy human individuals. Produced via immunoSEQ multiplex PCR; TCRdb's table is partial and in-frame only. Of 1 million to 1.3 million clones in the sample, about 84% are singletons; the top ten hold under 0.8%. The sequenced sample was memory CD4+ T cells from PBMCs. Subset described: CD45RA-negative fraction. The receptors derive from a man between 18 and 29 years old in good health. Some clones in this sample may be carry-over from other donors' samples.

To note about this clone: Other DNA variants within this sample encode the same CDR3. The chain uses TRBV18 and TRBJ2-3; unclear D gene. V lost 1 base and J 0 bases, leaving 5 bases between the germline ends. The germline V gene has CDR1 KGHSH and CDR2 LQKENI. This CDR3 region has 14 residues. In DNA, the CDR3 is TGTGCCAGCTCACCACGCCAAAGCACAGATACGCAGTATTTT. Amino acid sequence: CASSPRQSTDTQYF.

This chain connects TRBV4-1 to TRBJ1-4; D call uncertain. Germline loops: CDR1 MGHRA, CDR2 YSYEKL. The CDR3 covers 15 residues. Trimming shortened V by 1 base and J by 3 bases, and 9 bases separated the two germline ends. The CDR3 nucleotides read TGCGCCAGCAGCCAAGGAGCCGGCCCTAATGAAAAACTGTTTTTT. Translating gives CASSQGAGPNEKLFF.